This T cell receptor (beta chain) was found in a study of human T cells and chemical hapten exposure. The wider study: Per-sample variation in TCR yield stemmed mainly from small pooled library volume differences.

Authors' processing steps: There were a median of around 96,000 TCRs per sample, with a range from roughly 20,000 to 700,000. MiXCR was run by TCRdb on the RACE reads, yielding one entry per CDR3 protein. TCRdb, not the authors, supplied the V and J calls. This repertoire shows about 260,000 distinct CDR3 sequences, about 8.1% found once; its top ten account for over 2%. Comment on this clonotype: The antigen is undetermined.

The time point is: pre-sensitization, week 0. Specified treatment: therapeutic diphenylcyclopropenone sensitization with weekly scalp DPC. From whole blood left unfractionated, total RNA was extracted. General study findings and limits: Patch test score was positively correlated with the counts of TCRs that had expanded at PT1.

This CDR3 has 12 residues. Germline values: CDR1 MDHEN, CDR2 SYDVKM. Trimming at V came to 3 bases and at J to 10 bases, leaving 3 bases not matched to a gene. J is TRBJ2-1 and V is TRBV28; 7 nucleotides align to TRBD2. Source: whole blood, taken in connection with sensitization to the hapten diphenylcyclopropenone (DPC). This TCR derives from a woman aged 40 to 50 with alopecia areata. Some clones in this sample may be carry-over from other donors' samples. The CDR3 region is CASSFLGLEQFF. The CDR3 DNA is TGTGCCAGCAGTTTCCTGGGACTAGAGCAGTTCTTC.